Listed below are T cell receptor beta chains from one sample, sequenced in a study of read filtering for tumor transcriptome and immune sequencing. TCRdb used MiXCR to reprocess the reads, holding one entry per CDR3 protein. The data contain roughly 49,000 distinct CDR3 sequences, 20% of them singletons. Sequencing used a population of CD138-negative cells sorted from bone marrow. These receptor sequences come from a donor at least 40 years old with multiple myeloma. Both conserved end residues are part of each CDR3. A D gene is named only where the DNA matches it firmly. Clone size is not always given. Where it is, it says once, few, many or a class for expanded clones.

J: TRBJ2-7
V: TRBV5-1
size: many
D: TRBD1
CDR3: CASSPGQGRIGEQYF
DNA: TGCGCCAGCAGCCCGGGACAGGGGCGAATTGGCGAGCAGTACTTC

J: TRBJ2-7
V: TRBV6-2/TRBV6-3
size: -
D: -
CDR3: CAGSYSGEEVTTTYEQYF
DNA: TGTGCCGGCAGTTACTCGGGGGAAGAGGTAACGACCACCTACGAGCAGTACTTC

J: TRBJ2-1
V: TRBV2
size: few
D: TRBD2
CDR3: CASSGLAGTNEQFF
DNA: TGTGCCAGCAGTGGACTAGCGGGAACGAATGAGCAGTTCTTC

J: TRBJ2-3
V: TRBV6-2/TRBV6-3
size: many
D: TRBD2
CDR3: CASSFGLAGTDTQYF
DNA: TGTGCCAGCAGTTTCGGACTAGCGGGCACAGATACGCAGTATTTT

J: TRBJ2-2
V: TRBV4-3
size: many
D: -
CDR3: CASSQVVRVYTGELFF
DNA: TGCGCCAGCAGCCAGGTTGTAAGGGTATACACCGGGGAGCTGTTTTTT

J: TRBJ2-2
V: TRBV2
size: few
D: -
CDR3: CASGLVNTGELFF
DNA: TGTGCCAGCGGATTGGTGAACACCGGGGAGCTGTTTTTT

J: TRBJ1-1
V: TRBV29-1
size: once
D: -
CDR3: CGVVPGSMNTEAFF
DNA: TGCGGCGTTGTACCCGGGTCGATGAACACTGAAGCCTTCTTT

J: TRBJ2-1
V: TRBV28
size: many
D: -
CDR3: CASRKSSYNEQFF
DNA: TGTGCCAGTCGTAAGAGCTCCTACAATGAGCAGTTCTTC

J: TRBJ2-1
V: TRBV29-1
size: many
D: -
CDR3: CSVDILQGMNEQFF
DNA: TGCAGCGTTGATATCTTACAGGGTATGAATGAGCAGTTCTTC

J: TRBJ1-1
V: TRBV19
size: many
D: TRBD1
CDR3: CASTEGQVNTEAFF
DNA: TGTGCCAGTACCGAGGGACAGGTGAACACTGAAGCTTTCTTT

J: TRBJ2-7
V: TRBV28
size: many
D: -
CDR3: CATLGQSYEQYF
DNA: TGTGCCACCCTAGGACAGTCCTACGAGCAGTACTTC

J: TRBJ2-3
V: TRBV5-1
size: many
D: -
CDR3: CASSLSQGGFTDTQYF
DNA: TGCGCCAGCAGCTTGAGTCAGGGTGGTTTCACAGATACGCAGTATTTT

J: TRBJ2-4
V: TRBV7-9
size: many
D: TRBD2
CDR3: CASSSFNSGTSGRAKNIQYF
DNA: TGTGCCAGCAGCTCCTTTAATTCCGGGACTAGCGGGAGAGCCAAAAACATTCAGTACTTC

J: TRBJ2-7
V: TRBV28
size: many
D: TRBD2
CDR3: CASGLRGGDYEQYF
DNA: TGTGCCAGCGGTCTCCGCGGGGGGGACTACGAGCAGTACTTC

J: TRBJ2-5
V: TRBV12-3/TRBV12-4
size: many
D: -
CDR3: CASSFLDPRQETQYF
DNA: TGTGCCAGCAGTTTCCTGGACCCGAGACAAGAGACCCAGTACTTC

J: TRBJ1-1
V: TRBV20-1
size: many
D: TRBD1
CDR3: CSAREDRHTEAFF
DNA: TGCAGTGCTAGAGAGGACAGGCATACTGAAGCTTTCTTT

J: TRBJ2-1
V: TRBV7-2
size: many
D: -
CDR3: CASRPSRGLRGGEQFF
DNA: TGTGCCAGCAGACCTAGCAGGGGCCTTAGAGGCGGTGAGCAGTTCTTC

J: TRBJ2-7
V: TRBV12-3/TRBV12-4
size: many
D: -
CDR3: CASSRTNEQYF
DNA: TGTGCCAGCAGTCGGACAAACGAGCAGTACTTC

J: TRBJ2-3
V: TRBV12-5
size: many
D: TRBD2
CDR3: CASGPSPSGRPDTQYF
DNA: TGTGCTAGTGGTCCAAGCCCTAGCGGGAGACCAGATACGCAGTATTTT

J: TRBJ1-4
V: TRBV20-1
size: many
D: -
CDR3: CSASRPGEKLFF
DNA: TGCAGTGCTAGCCGCCCGGGTGAAAAACTGTTTTTT

J: TRBJ2-3
V: TRBV15
size: many
D: TRBD1
CDR3: CATSKDRVYDTQYF
DNA: TGTGCCACCAGCAAAGACAGGGTTTACGATACGCAGTATTTT

J: TRBJ2-7
V: TRBV29-1
size: many
D: TRBD1
CDR3: CSVDRGYEQYF
DNA: TGCAGCGTAGACAGGGGCTACGAGCAGTACTTC

J: TRBJ2-7
V: TRBV3-1
size: -
D: -
CDR3: CASSPPGLTYEQYF
DNA: TGTGCCAGCAGCCCCCCGGGGCTGACCTACGAGCAGTACTTC

J: TRBJ1-5
V: TRBV12-3/TRBV12-4
size: many
D: -
CDR3: CASSRGRIAQPQHF
DNA: TGTGCCAGCAGCCGGGGACGGATCGCTCAGCCCCAGCATTTT

J: TRBJ2-1
V: TRBV28
size: many
D: -
CDR3: CASSWDGYNEQFF
DNA: TGTGCCAGCAGTTGGGACGGTTACAATGAGCAGTTCTTC

J: TRBJ2-7
V: TRBV2
size: -
D: -
CDR3: CASSRECEQYF
DNA: TGTGCCAGCAGCAGGGAGTGCGAGCAGTACTTC

J: TRBJ2-1
V: TRBV9
size: few
D: -
CDR3: CASSRDPGPGYNEQFF
DNA: TGTGCCAGCAGCCGCGATCCGGGACCCGGATACAATGAGCAGTTCTTC

J: TRBJ1-4
V: TRBV28
size: many
D: -
CDR3: CASSLFAQGGEKLFF
DNA: TGTGCCAGCAGTTTATTCGCACAGGGCGGAGAAAAACTGTTTTTT

J: TRBJ2-1
V: TRBV29-1
size: many
D: -
CDR3: CSVEERGISYNEQFF
DNA: TGCAGCGTTGAAGAACGGGGAATTTCCTACAATGAGCAGTTCTTC

J: TRBJ2-1
V: TRBV7-3
size: many
D: TRBD2
CDR3: CASSLGTSIGNEQFF
DNA: TGTGCCAGCAGTCTAGGGACTAGCATTGGCAATGAGCAGTTCTTC

J: TRBJ2-1
V: TRBV7-2
size: few
D: -
CDR3: CASSLIGTAPHEQFF
DNA: TGTGCCAGCAGCTTAATAGGGACTGCCCCCCATGAGCAGTTCTTC

J: TRBJ1-5
V: TRBV6-5
size: few
D: -
CDR3: CASRENQPQHF
DNA: TGTGCCAGCAGGGAAAATCAGCCCCAGCATTTT

J: TRBJ1-1
V: TRBV29-1
size: many
D: -
CDR3: CSVTRDTNTEAFF
DNA: TGCAGCGTGACACGGGACACGAACACTGAAGCTTTCTTT

J: TRBJ2-2
V: TRBV20-1
size: few
D: TRBD2
CDR3: CSVPTSGLDTGELFF
DNA: TGCAGTGTCCCGACTAGCGGACTCGACACCGGGGAGCTGTTTTTT

J: TRBJ1-4
V: TRBV28
size: -
D: TRBD1
CDR3: CASSPGQVEKLFF
DNA: TGTGCCAGCAGCCCGGGACAGGTTGAAAAACTGTTTTTT

J: TRBJ2-7
V: TRBV6-2/TRBV6-3
size: many
D: -
CDR3: CASSYEVETSYEQYF
DNA: TGTGCCAGCAGTTACGAAGTAGAGACATCCTACGAGCAGTACTTC

J: TRBJ2-3
V: TRBV29-1
size: -
D: -
CDR3: CSVERGLRADTQYF
DNA: TGCAGCGTTGAGCGGGGTCTTCGCGCAGATACGCAGTATTTT

J: TRBJ2-3
V: TRBV12-3/TRBV12-4
size: many
D: TRBD2
CDR3: CASSLSPLAGSRDTQYF
DNA: TGTGCCAGCAGTTTATCCCCTCTAGCGGGATCAAGAGATACGCAGTATTTT